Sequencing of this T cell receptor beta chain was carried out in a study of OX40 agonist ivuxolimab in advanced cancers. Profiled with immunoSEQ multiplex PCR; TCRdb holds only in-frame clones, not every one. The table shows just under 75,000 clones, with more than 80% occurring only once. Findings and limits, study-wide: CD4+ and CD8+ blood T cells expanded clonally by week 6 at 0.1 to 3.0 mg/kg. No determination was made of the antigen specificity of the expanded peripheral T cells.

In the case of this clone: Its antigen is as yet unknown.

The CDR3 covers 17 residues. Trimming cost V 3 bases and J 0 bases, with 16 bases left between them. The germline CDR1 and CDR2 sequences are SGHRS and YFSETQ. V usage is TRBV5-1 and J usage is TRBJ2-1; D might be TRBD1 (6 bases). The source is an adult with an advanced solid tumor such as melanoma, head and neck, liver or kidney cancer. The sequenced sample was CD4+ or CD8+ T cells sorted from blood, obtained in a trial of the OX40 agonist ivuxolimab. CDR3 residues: CASSSLSGASSYNEQFF. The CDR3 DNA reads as TGCGCCAGCAGCTCCCTTTCAGGGGCCAGCTCCTACAATGAGCAGTTCTTC. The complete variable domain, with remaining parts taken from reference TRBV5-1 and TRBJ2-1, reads KAGVTQTPRYLIKTRGQQVTLSCSPISGHRSVSWYQQTPGQGLQFLFEYFSETQRNKGNFPGRFSGRQFSNSRSEMNVSTLELGDSALYLCASSSLSGASSYNEQFFGPGTRLTVL.